Below, 24 T cell receptor beta chains from the same sample are listed, as sequenced in a study of T cell responses to AZD1222 COVID-19 vaccine. The assay was immunoSEQ multiplex PCR, and TCRdb's table has in-frame clones only and misses some. The sample contains 120,000 or so clones, around 89% of which appear only once. The material was peripheral blood, obtained 28 days after the second AZD1222 dose. The source is an adult who received the AZD1222 COVID-19 vaccine.

V is TRBV10-2 and J is TRBJ1-1, with TRBD1 identical over 11 bases. The germline V gene has CDR1 WSHSY and CDR2 SAAADI. V dropped 8 bases and J dropped 3; count of bases not matched to a gene: 8. This CDR3 contains 15 residues. The DNA for the CDR3 is TGCGCCAGCCATGGACAGGGGGCAGGGGACACTGAAGCTTTCTTT. Protein: CASHGQGAGDTEAFF.

V usage is TRBV9 and J usage is TRBJ2-7; no clear D. Germline V gene data show CDR1 as SGDLS and CDR2 as YYNGEE. V was trimmed by 0 bases and J by 1 base, leaving 14 bases between them. The CDR3 is 16 residues long. The CDR3 loop reads CASSVGSSHVSYEQYF. In DNA, the CDR3 is TGTGCCAGCAGCGTAGGGAGTAGCCACGTTTCCTACGAGCAGTACTTC.

By proportion, this clone is medium-sized. The chain is built from TRBV11-3 and TRBJ2-1; TRBD2 matches 8 bases. This CDR3 has 14 residues. Trimming removed 6 bases from V and 3 bases from J; junction bases left unmatched: 4. CDR1 is SGHNT and CDR2 is YENEEA in the germline V gene. The CDR3 is CASRVSGIYNEQFF. For the CDR3, the DNA is TGTGCCAGCAGGGTTAGCGGGATCTACAATGAGCAGTTCTTC.

The chain links TRBV7-9 to TRBJ1-2; D perhaps matches TRBD1 (5 bases). Germline CDR1 SEHNR, CDR2 FQNEAQ (reference sequence). The CDR3 is 14 amino acids. Trimming took off 5 bases at V and 6 bases at J, with 16 bases between the two ends. The CDR3 nucleotides are TGTGCCAGCAGCCGGGCCGGGACCGAAGATGGCTACACCTTC. It encodes CASSRAGTEDGYTF.

The V call is TRBV7-9, the J call TRBJ2-3; the D gene is possibly TRBD2 (6 bases). Trimming cost V 1 base and J 4 bases, with 21 bases left between them. The CDR3 is 18 amino acids. Per germline, CDR1 SEHNR and CDR2 FQNEAQ (reference sequence). In nucleotides, the CDR3 is TGTGCCAGCAGCTTAGGCTGGTTGGGCGGTGGAGGGGCAGATACGCAGTATTTT. Translation gives CASSLGWLGGGGADTQYF.

The CDR3 DNA reads TGTGCCAGTAGTCCCAGACAGGGGCAAGAGACCCAGTACTTC. Its protein product is CASSPRQGQETQYF. The chain uses TRBV19 and TRBJ2-5, with 8 bases identical to TRBD1. The CDR3 contains 14 residues. The germline V gene has CDR1 LNHDA and CDR2 SQIVND (reference sequence). V trimming: 5 bases; J trimming: 2 bases; junction bases outside the gene matches: 4.

The J gene is TRBJ1-2, the V gene TRBV2; no firm D call. Germline V gives CDR1 SNHLY, CDR2 FYNNEI. The V end was cut by 6 bases, the J end by 2 bases, with 7 bases between. The CDR3 has 12 residues. The CDR3 nucleotides are TGTGCCAGCAGCGGCAGAAACTATGGCTACACCTTC. Translation gives CASSGRNYGYTF.

The chain links TRBV5-8 to TRBJ1-5, with D possibly matching TRBD1 (5 bases). The CDR3 is 13 residues long. V was trimmed by 1 base and J by 5 bases, leaving 7 bases between them. Germline values: CDR1 SGHTS, CDR2 YDEGEE. The CDR3 here is CASSLKGDQPQHF. As DNA, the CDR3 is TGTGCCAGCAGCTTGAAAGGGGATCAGCCCCAGCATTTT.

This chain joins TRBV6-2 or TRBV6-3 and TRBJ2-7; 11 bases match TRBD2. The V gene's germline CDR1 is MNHEY and CDR2 SVGEGT. V was clipped by 5 bases and J by 7 bases; unmatched bases: 7. This CDR3 comprises 14 residues. The CDR3: CASSLSGRAHEQYF. The CDR3 DNA follows: TGTGCCAGCAGTCTTAGCGGGAGGGCCCATGAGCAGTACTTC.

V gene TRBV10-3 combines with J gene TRBJ2-7; D tentatively reads TRBD1 or TRBD2 (5 bases each). Trimming cost V 2 bases and J 3 bases, with 17 bases left between them. Looked up from germline, CDR1 is ENHRY and CDR2 is SYGVKD. The CDR3 extends over 16 amino acids. CDR3 amino acids: CAISEGRGANDYEQYF. In DNA form, the CDR3 reads TGTGCCATCAGTGAGGGACGAGGGGCAAATGACTACGAGCAGTACTTC.

The chain has TRBV5-4 and TRBJ1-1; perhaps TRBD1 as D (5 bases). CDR1 is SGHNT, CDR2 YYREEE, per germline (reference sequence). Trimming pared 4 bases from V and 1 base from J, leaving 17 bases between. CDR3 length: 16 amino acids. CDR3 in DNA: TGTGCCAGCAGCCGTTCGTGGCGGGGGGGGAACACTGAAGCTTTCTTT. Amino acid sequence: CASSRSWRGGNTEAFF.

V gene TRBV7-2 combines with J gene TRBJ1-2, with D possibly being TRBD1 (6 bases). CDR1 SGHTA and CDR2 FQGNSA come from the germline V gene. V was pared by 2 bases and J by 3 bases, with 13 bases between. The CDR3 length is 15 residues. This chain's CDR3 is CASSLRTGRDYGYTF. DNA of the CDR3: TGTGCCAGCAGCTTAAGAACAGGGAGAGACTATGGCTACACCTTC.

The V gene is TRBV19, the J gene TRBJ2-5; the D is unclear. This CDR3 is built from 11 residues. Germline assignment: CDR1 LNHDA and CDR2 SQIVND (reference sequence). Trimming removed 6 bases at V and 5 bases at J, with 7 bases between. Written as DNA, the CDR3 is TGTGCCAGTAGCGCCTCGGAGACCCAGTACTTC. It specifies CASSASETQYF.

This CDR3 reads CASSYKTGGVYGYTF. Written as DNA, the CDR3 is TGTGCCAGCAGTTACAAGACAGGGGGGGTATATGGCTACACCTTC. This chain links TRBV6-5 with TRBJ1-2; 9 positions agree with TRBD1. Germline V CDR1 and CDR2: MNHEY, SVGAGI. This CDR3 has 15 amino acids. After removal of 2 bases from V and 5 bases from J, the junction contained 6 bases not matched to a gene.

This chain uses TRBV3-1 (or the pseudogene TRBV3-2) with TRBJ2-1, with 9 bases lining up with TRBD2. J lost 12 bases, V lost 8 bases, and 14 bases had no gene match. This CDR3 comprises 14 residues. The germline V gene has CDR1 LGHDT and CDR2 YNNKEL (reference sequence). CDR3: CASGGEVAGGSQFF. Here the CDR3 DNA reads TGTGCCAGCGGAGGGGAGGTGGCGGGAGGGTCGCAGTTCTTC.

This chain connects TRBV28 to TRBJ2-5, with 8 bases lining up with TRBD1. The CDR3 is 14 amino acids. Germline V gene lookup returns CDR1 MDHEN and CDR2 SYDVKM. J gave up 7 bases and V 5 bases, and 9 bases lay outside the gene matches. DNA of the CDR3: TGTGCCAGCAGTGATAACAGGGGGTTGGCGACCCAGTACTTC. Protein sequence: CASSDNRGLATQYF.

The chain has TRBV5-4 and TRBJ1-6, with D maybe TRBD1 (6 bases). V was clipped by 1 base and J by 10 bases, with 12 bases between them. Germline CDR1 is SGHNT and CDR2 is YYREEE (reference sequence). The CDR3 has 14 amino acids. The CDR3 is CASSLKTGRSPLHF. Here the CDR3 DNA reads TGTGCCAGCAGCTTGAAGACAGGTCGGTCACCCCTCCACTTT.

The V call is TRBV6-5, the J call TRBJ1-1, with D perhaps TRBD1 (5 bases). Germline assignment: CDR1 MNHEY and CDR2 SVGAGI. The V end lost 8 bases, the J end lost 8 bases, and 9 bases lay between the germline ends. This CDR3 is 10 amino acids long. CDR3 DNA: TGTGCCAGCTTTCGGGGGGAAGCTTTCTTT. This sequence encodes CASFRGEAFF.

This chain joins TRBV28 and TRBJ1-5; 9 positions match TRBD1. The trim removed 5 bases at V and 4 bases at J, leaving 3 bases unmatched. The CDR3 contains 14 residues. Germline CDR1 reads MDHEN; CDR2 reads SYDVKM. CDR3 sequence reads: CASSDDRGNQPQHF. The DNA of the CDR3 is TGTGCCAGCAGTGATGACAGGGGGAATCAGCCCCAGCATTTT.

As DNA, the CDR3 is TGCGCCAGCAGCTTGACTCTTCGGTCCCCAACCCAAGAGACCCAGTACTTC. Encoded protein: CASSLTLRSPTQETQYF. The J gene is TRBJ2-5, the V gene TRBV5-1; D is unresolved. The CDR3 has 17 residues. V was clipped by 1 base and J by 1 base, with 17 bases between them. Germline V CDR1 and CDR2: SGHRS, YFSETQ.

This clone was detected only once. The V gene is TRBV6-5, the J gene TRBJ2-1; unclear D gene. CDR1 is MNHEY, CDR2 SVGAGI, per germline. This CDR3 contains 11 residues. Deletions cut 5 bases from V and 8 bases from J, with 7 bases between. Here the CDR3 DNA reads TGTGCCAGCAGTATCACAGATGAGCAGTTCTTC. Encoded protein: CASSITDEQFF.

In its sample, this clone was seen a few times. V gene TRBV21-1 combines with J gene TRBJ1-2; the table's TRBD1 call for D was not verified on the DNA. TRBV21-1 is listed as a pseudogene. CDR3 size: 17 residues. The CDR3 DNA follows: TGTGCCAGCAGCAAAGATATCCGGGGACAGGGGTACTATGGCTACACCTTC. This encodes CASSKDIRGQGYYGYTF.

J is TRBJ1-5 and V is TRBV18; D not certain. The CDR3 is made up of 12 amino acids. The V end lost 3 bases, the J end lost 4 bases, and 4 bases lay between the germline ends. CDR1 KGHSH and CDR2 LQKENI come from the germline V gene. DNA for the CDR3: TGTGCCAGCTCACCTTATAATCAGCCCCAGCATTTT. Translated: CASSPYNQPQHF.

Here the CDR3 DNA reads TGCAGCGTTGAATTACAGGGGGGTTTGGCCCAGCATTTT. Translating it yields CSVELQGGLAQHF. This chain uses TRBV29-1 with TRBJ1-5; 8 bases agree with TRBD1. Per the germline V gene, CDR1 is SQVTM and CDR2 is ANQGSEA. Germline trimming cut 2 bases from V and 11 bases from J; bases unmatched to any gene: 8. This CDR3 region has 13 residues.